The present T cell receptor (beta chain) was sequenced within a study of spatial heterogeneity in lung cancer. Across the whole study: Samples were obtained from about 75 donors, all untreated early-stage non-small cell lung cancer patients. Where they were available, follow-up PBMC samples were sequenced, at a median of about 2 years after resection.

Germline CDR1 is SGHAT and CDR2 is FQNNGV. V shed 0 bases and J shed 3 bases, with 3 bases lying between them. The CDR3 is made up of 12 amino acids. TCRdb recomputed calls from the 5' RACE reads with MiXCR, one row per CDR3 protein. The sample lists roughly 24,000 distinct CDR3 sequences; roughly 9.7% were seen once. Time point reported: blood at routine non-recurrence follow-up after resection. This sequence joins TRBV11-2 and TRBJ2-7; D remains ambiguous. The sample in question was PBMCs, obtained at follow-up. The sequence was collected from a male donor with early-stage non-small cell lung cancer. CDR3 sequence (DNA): TGTGCCAGCAGCTTAGATCTCTACGAGCAGTACTTC. It yields the protein CASSLDLYEQYF.